Here is one T cell receptor (beta chain) with its context. Using immunoSEQ multiplex PCR, the repertoire was profiled, and TCRdb retains in-frame clones only, with some absent. The sample consists of roughly 150,000 clones, 90% to 95% of them appearing once. Germline V gives CDR1 SQVTM, CDR2 ANQGSEA. This CDR3 region has 14 residues. Trimming left V 6 bases short and J 3 bases short, with 17 bases between. The sample originates from a study of T cell responses to AZD1222 COVID-19 vaccine. The input for sequencing was peripheral blood, taken 28 days after the second AZD1222 dose. The sequence was collected from an adult who received the AZD1222 COVID-19 vaccine. The J gene is TRBJ1-2, the V gene TRBV29-1; TRBD1 might be the D (5 bases). The CDR3 nucleotides are TGCAGCGTCCTCCCCGGGCAGGGAGACTATGGCTACACCTTC. This encodes CSVLPGQGDYGYTF.